This entry concerns a single T cell receptor beta chain. Antigen unknown. The data originate from a study of T cell responses to AZD1222 COVID-19 vaccine. Across the study: Pooling of second doses given at about 4 or about 12 weeks was done. Findings and caveats of the study: Along spike, vaccine-associated CD4 TCRs were found throughout, with dominance at 160-218 and 743-854. Reportedly, nearly half of unique spike TCRs recognized epitopes outside B.1.351/B.1.1.7 mutations. Among the donors, most were white British and more were female, and clonal diversity was possibly underestimated.

Method: immunoSEQ multiplex PCR; TCRdb's copy keeps in-frame clones and lacks some. This table has roughly 97,000 clones, around 91% appearing once. V lost 0 bases and J lost 4, with 16 bases in between. Germline CDR1 and CDR2: PRHDT and FYEKMQ (reference sequence). This CDR3 spans 16 amino acids. Sample: peripheral blood, taken on day 0 of AZD1222 vaccination. The receptor was isolated from an adult in good health. The chain carries TRBV13 and TRBJ2-7; D unresolved. CDR3 region: CASSLGPTPGDYEQYF. Here the CDR3 DNA reads TGTGCCAGCAGCTTAGGACCCACCCCGGGTGATTACGAGCAGTACTTC.